These T cell receptor beta chains were read from a single sample in a study of shared clonotypes between healthy human individuals. Here immunoSEQ multiplex PCR was the method, and the copy in TCRdb shows in-frame clones only, minus some. The data hold about 730,000 clones, with over 60% observed a single time. Sequenced sample: memory CD4+ T cells sorted from blood. These receptors came from a woman aged 25-40 years in good health. Both conserved end residues are part of each CDR3. Each record gives: CDR3 DNA, CDR3 protein, clone size, V gene, J gene, D gene. The D gene is left open where the match is weak. Clone size is stated in some rows and not others, as once, few, many or a class when expanded.

DNA: TGCGCCAGCAGCTCGGGACTGCTTAGCTCCTACAATGAGCAGTTCTTC; CDR3: CASSSGLLSSYNEQFF; size: .; V: TRBV4-1; J: TRBJ2-1; D: .
DNA: TGTGCCAGCAGCTTTTACGGCAGGGGCACAGATACGCAGTATTTT; CDR3: CASSFYGRGTDTQYF; size: .; V: TRBV5-4; J: TRBJ2-3; D: .
DNA: TGTGCCAGCAGCACAAACACGCTGACAGGGGGTGAGCAGTTCTTC; CDR3: CASSTNTLTGGEQFF; size: .; V: TRBV7-2; J: TRBJ2-1; D: TRBD1
DNA: TGTGCCAGCAGTGAAAGACTAGCGGGATTGCACAATGAGCAGTTCTTC; CDR3: CASSERLAGLHNEQFF; size: .; V: TRBV25-1; J: TRBJ2-1; D: TRBD2
DNA: TGTGCCAGCAGCACCGGGACAGCATTGAACACTGAAGCTTTCTTT; CDR3: CASSTGTALNTEAFF; size: .; V: TRBV28; J: TRBJ1-1; D: TRBD1
DNA: TGCAGCGTTGTTGGGGGTGGCGGGATGTACGACGAGCAGTACTTC; CDR3: CSVVGGGGMYDEQYF; size: .; V: TRBV29-1; J: TRBJ2-7; D: .
DNA: TGTGCCAGCAGCCCGCAGGGGGTAAGCACTGAAGCTTTCTTT; CDR3: CASSPQGVSTEAFF; size: once; V: TRBV7-9; J: TRBJ1-1; D: TRBD1
DNA: TGTGCCAGCAGACCCGGGACAGGGGCCACTGAAGCTTTCTTT; CDR3: CASRPGTGATEAFF; size: .; V: TRBV2; J: TRBJ1-1; D: TRBD1
DNA: TGCGCCAGCAGCCAAGATGGGGCCGGGACAGCCACAGATACGCAGTATTTT; CDR3: CASSQDGAGTATDTQYF; size: .; V: TRBV4-1; J: TRBJ2-3; D: TRBD1
DNA: TGTGCCAGCAGGACTAGCGGGACCATAACCTACGAGCAGTACTTC; CDR3: CASRTSGTITYEQYF; size: .; V: TRBV28; J: TRBJ2-7; D: TRBD2
DNA: TGTGCCACCAGCAGAGAAATCCCGGGACAGGGGATTAAGGAGCAGTTCTTC; CDR3: CATSREIPGQGIKEQFF; size: .; V: TRBV15; J: TRBJ2-1; D: TRBD1
DNA: TGTGCCAGTAACGGCGGGCCCAACACCGGGGAGCTGTTTTTT; CDR3: CASNGGPNTGELFF; size: few; V: TRBV19; J: TRBJ2-2; D: .
DNA: TGCGCCAGCAGTGACGACGGGAGGGCCACCGGGGAGCTGTTTTTT; CDR3: CASSDDGRATGELFF; size: .; V: TRBV10-1; J: TRBJ2-2; D: TRBD2
DNA: TGTGCCAGCAGCACCTCCGCCCCCCGACAAGCAGAAAATGAGCAGTTCTTC; CDR3: CASSTSAPRQAENEQFF; size: .; V: TRBV21-1; J: TRBJ2-1; D: .
DNA: TGCGCCAGCAGATCAGCACAGGGAGGGGATCTCTACGAGCAGTACTTC; CDR3: CASRSAQGGDLYEQYF; size: once; V: TRBV5-1; J: TRBJ2-7; D: .
DNA: TGTGCCAGCAGCATAGGCCTTAGAGGGGGGAGAGGTCAGCCCCAGCATTTT; CDR3: CASSIGLRGGRGQPQHF; size: many; V: TRBV7-2; J: TRBJ1-5; D: .
DNA: TGTGCCAGCAGTGGGATTATGTCGGATACGCAGTATTTT; CDR3: CASSGIMSDTQYF; size: few; V: TRBV27; J: TRBJ2-3; D: .
DNA: TGTGCCAGCAGCTCAACCAGAGGGGTGAACGAGCAGTACTTC; CDR3: CASSSTRGVNEQYF; size: .; V: TRBV11-2; J: TRBJ2-7; D: .
DNA: TGTGCCAGCAGCCAAGAACAGGGAGGGGGAGGGAATGAGCAGTTCTTC; CDR3: CASSQEQGGGGNEQFF; size: .; V: TRBV4-2; J: TRBJ2-1; D: .
DNA: TGTGCCAGCTCACCACTGACAGGGATAACCGGGAAAAAACTGTTTTTT; CDR3: CASSPLTGITGKKLFF; size: .; V: TRBV18; J: TRBJ1-4; D: TRBD1
DNA: TGTGCCAGCAGCCAAGCCCACAGGACGGGAGGGGAGACCCAGTACTTC; CDR3: CASSQAHRTGGETQYF; size: few; V: TRBV5-4; J: TRBJ2-5; D: TRBD2
DNA: TGTGCCAGCAGCCCAAGGACAACGAACACCGGGGAGCTGTTTTTT; CDR3: CASSPRTTNTGELFF; size: .; V: TRBV7-2; J: TRBJ2-2; D: .
DNA: TGTGCCAGCACCCGAGGACTGTACGAGCAGTACTTC; CDR3: CASTRGLYEQYF; size: .; V: TRBV25-1; J: TRBJ2-7; D: .
DNA: TGTGCCAGCTCACCCCGGCCCGCGGGGGAGGGTGGTTCCTACGAGCAGTACTTC; CDR3: CASSPRPAGEGGSYEQYF; size: .; V: TRBV18; J: TRBJ2-7; D: TRBD2
DNA: TGTGCCAGCAGCGCCTCGACAGAGAACACTGAAGCTTTCTTT; CDR3: CASSASTENTEAFF; size: .; V: TRBV7-7; J: TRBJ1-1; D: .
DNA: TGTGCCAGCGTCAGCCCCGGGGGAGGGCGTCATGGCTACACCTTC; CDR3: CASVSPGGGRHGYTF; size: .; V: TRBV28; J: TRBJ1-2; D: .
DNA: TGTGCCAGCAATGGTGGAACCACAGAAGGGACCCAGTACTTC; CDR3: CASNGGTTEGTQYF; size: .; V: TRBV2; J: TRBJ2-5; D: .
DNA: TGTGCCAGCAGTTCCGTATGGGGGGTCCGCACAGATACGCAGTATTTT; CDR3: CASSSVWGVRTDTQYF; size: .; V: TRBV6-5; J: TRBJ2-3; D: .
DNA: TGTGCCAGCAGCTTCCCGGGGTACGAGCAGTACTTC; CDR3: CASSFPGYEQYF; size: .; V: TRBV7-2; J: TRBJ2-7; D: .
DNA: TGTGCCAGCAGTATGCGGGGCGAATCTTCCTACGAGCAGTACTTC; CDR3: CASSMRGESSYEQYF; size: .; V: TRBV27; J: TRBJ2-7; D: .
DNA: TGCAGTGCTAGAGTAGGTGAGCAGTTCTTC; CDR3: CSARVGEQFF; size: .; V: TRBV20-1; J: TRBJ2-1; D: .
DNA: TGTGCCAGCTCGCGCTCCGTGACCGAGCAGTACTTC; CDR3: CASSRSVTEQYF; size: .; V: TRBV18; J: TRBJ2-7; D: .
DNA: TGTGCCAGCAGTAAGAGCGGGAGTAGGTTAGAGACCCAGTACTTC; CDR3: CASSKSGSRLETQYF; size: few; V: TRBV5-4; J: TRBJ2-5; D: TRBD2
DNA: TGTGCCAGCTCACTCAGCGCGCAAAGAGAGACCCAGTACTTC; CDR3: CASSLSAQRETQYF; size: .; V: TRBV18; J: TRBJ2-5; D: .
DNA: TGTGCCAGCAGCACGGCGGAACTAGCGGGAGTAGAGACCCAGTACTTC; CDR3: CASSTAELAGVETQYF; size: .; V: TRBV4-2; J: TRBJ2-5; D: TRBD2
DNA: TGTGCCATCAGTGAGCCCATGTTAGCGGTCCAAGAGACCCAGTACTTC; CDR3: CAISEPMLAVQETQYF; size: .; V: TRBV10-3; J: TRBJ2-5; D: .